These 13 T cell receptor beta chains originate from one sample sequenced in a study of T cell repertoires in aging, cancer and after chemotherapy. Amplification of TCR beta used genomic DNA extracted from peripheral blood. Multiplex touch-down PCR with TRB-A/B primers amplified rearranged V-D-J TRB sequences. TCRdb ran MiXCR on the multiplex PCR reads and lists one entry per CDR3 protein. The sample lists about 6,200 distinct CDR3 sequences, 25% to 30% occurring once. Specimen: blood. The receptors were sampled from a human donor in good health.

This clonotype is classed as medium-sized. The V gene is TRBV6-1, the J gene TRBJ1-2, with a possible D match to TRBD1 (6 bases). Germline V lookup: CDR1 MNHNS, CDR2 SASEGT. The V end was cut by 6 bases, the J end by 0 bases, with 17 bases between. There are 16 residues in the CDR3. This CDR3 is CASSHSGQSSNYGYTF. CDR3 DNA sequence: TGTGCCAGCAGCCATTCCGGACAGTCCTCTAACTATGGCTACACCTTC.

This clonotype is classed as medium-sized. The chain joins TRBV6-5 to TRBJ1-6; TRBD1 is a possible D gene (5 bases). The CDR3 length is 14 residues. Germline V lookup: CDR1 MNHEY, CDR2 SVGAGI. Trimming removed 2 bases from V and 10 bases from J, with 12 bases in between. Written as DNA, the CDR3 is TGTGCCAGCAGTTACCTGCAGGGCGAGTCACCCCTCCACTTT. Translated, it gives CASSYLQGESPLHF.

This clonotype was found a few times. The chain joins TRBV20-1 to TRBJ2-1; D perhaps matches TRBD1 (5 bases). The CDR3 totals 13 residues. Deletions cut 7 bases from V and 4 bases from J, with 14 bases between. Per the germline V gene, CDR1 is DFQATT and CDR2 is SNEGSKA (reference sequence). DNA for the CDR3: TGCAGTGATGGTAGGGGATCGTACAATGAGCAGTTCTTC. Translating gives CSDGRGSYNEQFF.

By sample fraction, this clonotype is medium-sized (0.01 to 0.1%). The chain carries TRBV5-5 and TRBJ2-7; maybe TRBD2 (8 bases). This CDR3 is 15 amino acids long. V gave up 0 bases and J gave up 6 bases, with 16 bases separating them. Germline loops: CDR1 SGHKS, CDR2 YYEKEE (reference sequence). CDR3 bases: TGTGCCAGCAGCTTGGGGGGACTAGGGGGCCGCGAGCAGTACTTC. Translating it yields CASSLGGLGGREQYF.

This clonotype is medium-sized within its sample. The chain combines TRBV5-5 with TRBJ1-3; the match to TRBD1 covers 9 bases. The CDR3 loop spans 17 amino acids. Germline assignment: CDR1 SGHKS and CDR2 YYEKEE (reference sequence). V was pared by 2 bases and J by 2 bases, with 8 bases of the junction left unmatched. CDR3 sequence reads: CASSFNHRGPPGNTIYF. For the CDR3, the DNA is TGTGCCAGCAGCTTTAATCACAGGGGGCCACCTGGAAACACCATATATTTT.

In its sample, this clonotype was seen once. Possible read error: a much larger clone is one base away. The CDR3 sequence is CVTSRATGGQETQYF. DNA of the CDR3: TGTGTCACCAGCAGAGCGACAGGGGGACAAGAGACCCAGTACTTC. The chain is built from TRBV15 and TRBJ2-5; 9 bases fit TRBD1. This CDR3 region has 15 residues. The germline V gene has CDR1 LNHNV and CDR2 YYDKDF (reference sequence).

This clonotype was observed a few times. The V gene is TRBV24-1, the J gene TRBJ2-5; D is unclear. V lost 4 bases and J lost 5, with 10 bases in between. Germline V gene lookup returns CDR1 KGHDR and CDR2 SFDVKD. The CDR3 is 13 residues long. The CDR3 reads CATSDYPEETQYF. The CDR3 nucleotides read TGTGCCACCAGTGACTACCCCGAGGAGACCCAGTACTTC.

The chain couples TRBV14 to TRBJ2-7, with D perhaps TRBD1 (6 bases). The CDR3 consists of 13 residues. V was cut by 4 bases and J by 5 bases, with 12 bases left in between. Germline CDR1 is SGHDN and CDR2 is FVKESK. CDR3 nucleotides: TGTGCCAGCAGCCGAGGGGGTTCGAACGAGCAGTACTTC. Protein sequence: CASSRGGSNEQYF.

Note on this clonotype: This may stem from a read error, because a much larger clone lies one nucleotide away. J is TRBJ2-3 and V is TRBV13, with 15 positions matching TRBD2. Germline values: CDR1 PRHDT, CDR2 FYEKMQ (reference sequence). The CDR3 consists of 16 residues. V gave up 4 bases and J gave up 6 bases; unmatched junction bases: 5. CDR3 region: CASSSGTSGRSDTQYF. The CDR3 coding sequence is TGTGCCAGCAGCTCGGGGACTAGCGGGAGGTCGGATACGCAGTATTTT.

Judged by abundance, this clonotype is medium-sized. CDR3 loop: CSAATGGDEQYF. DNA of the CDR3: TGCAGTGCGGCGACAGGGGGCGACGAGCAGTACTTC. The chain is built from TRBV20-1 and TRBJ2-7, with TRBD1 identical over 10 bases. Per germline, CDR1 DFQATT and CDR2 SNEGSKA (reference sequence). CDR3 length: 12 residues. V was pared by 6 bases and J by 5 bases, with 4 bases of the junction left unmatched.

This clonotype was seen more than once but under ten times. The chain employs TRBV6-4 and TRBJ2-7; 8 bases agree with TRBD2. CDR1 is MRHNA and CDR2 is SNTAGT in the germline V gene. Trimming cost V 5 bases and J 2 bases; bases outside gene matches: 17. The CDR3 spans 18 residues. CDR3 region: CASSKREGLHQFAYEQYV. DNA of the CDR3: TGTGCCAGCAGTAAACGGGAGGGCCTCCACCAATTTGCCTACGAGCAGTACGTC.

Within the sample, this clonotype is medium-sized. The rearrangement joins TRBV11-3 to TRBJ1-2, with D unclear. Trimming cost V 0 bases and J 4 bases, with 12 bases left between them. The germline V gene encodes CDR1 SGHNT and CDR2 YENEEA. This CDR3 is 15 amino acids long. The CDR3 DNA reads TGTGCCAGCAGCTTAGACACGGGAAGGACCTATGGCTACACCTTC. Translated, it gives CASSLDTGRTYGYTF. The full variable domain, rest sourced from reference TRBV11-3 and TRBJ1-2, is EAGVVQSPRYKIIEKKQPVAFWCNPISGHNTLYWYLQNLGQGPELLIRYENEEAVDDSQLPKDRFSAERLKGVDSTLKIQPAELGDSAVYLCASSLDTGRTYGYTFGSGTRLTVV.

V usage is TRBV6-5 and J usage is TRBJ1-2; the match to TRBD1 covers 8 bases. The V gene's germline CDR1 is MNHEY and CDR2 SVGAGI. CDR3 length: 14 residues. Trimming cost V 5 bases and J 6 bases; bases outside gene matches: 8. The CDR3 DNA reads as TGTGCCAGCAGTCCTACAGGGGGTGGTCATGGCTACACCTTC. Its translation is CASSPTGGGHGYTF.